These 15 T cell receptor beta chains originate from one sample sequenced in a study of PD-L1 blockade in urothelial cancer. Assay used: immunoSEQ multiplex PCR; TCRdb lists only in-frame clones, some missing. The sample records some 47,000 clones, 82% being singletons. The input for sequencing was PBMCs, taken around atezolizumab (anti-PD-L1) treatment. The source is a man between 65 and 85 years old with urothelial cancer.

The chain carries TRBV5-1 and TRBJ1-6, with 10 bases fitting TRBD1. The V segment lost 3 bases and the J segment 7 bases; nucleotides outside the gene matches: 10. The CDR3 is 17 amino acids. The germline CDR1 and CDR2 sequences are SGHRS and YFSETQ. The CDR3: CASSSTGTGDRNSPLHF. The CDR3 DNA reads as TGCGCCAGCAGCTCAACCGGGACAGGGGATCGCAATTCACCCCTCCACTTT.

V and J are TRBV5-4 and TRBJ1-1, with D perhaps TRBD1 (5 bases). Germline V gene sequence: CDR1 SGHNT, CDR2 YYREEE (reference sequence). The V end lost 5 bases, the J end lost 1 base, and 21 bases lay between the germline ends. The CDR3 consists of 17 residues. The CDR3 reads CASSRGVRGGRNTEAFF. Written as DNA, the CDR3 is TGTGCCAGCAGTCGGGGGGTGCGCGGGGGGAGGAACACTGAAGCTTTCTTT.

This clone was detected only once. J is TRBJ1-5 and V is TRBV6-4; D is undetermined. The germline V gene has CDR1 MRHNA and CDR2 SNTAGT. The CDR3 has 11 amino acids. V dropped 5 bases and J dropped 9 bases, with 8 bases sitting between them. The CDR3 DNA is TGTGCCAGCAGTCCTCTTTGGCCCCAGCATTTT. Amino acids: CASSPLWPQHF.

This clone appeared a few times. The chain uses TRBV9 and TRBJ2-2; 9 nucleotides line up with TRBD2. The CDR3 has 15 amino acids. CDR1 is SGDLS, CDR2 YYNGEE, per germline. J lost 7 bases, V lost 4 bases, and 8 bases had no gene match. CDR3 DNA: TGTGCCAGCAGCCCCTGGCGGGAGGGGATCGGGGAGCTGTTTTTT. Amino acid sequence: CASSPWREGIGELFF.

V and J are TRBV11-2 and TRBJ2-7; the D is unclear. Trimming took 5 bases from V and 3 from J, leaving 14 bases between them. The CDR3 spans 14 residues. The germline V gene has CDR1 SGHAT and CDR2 FQNNGV. CDR3 protein: CASSETTVGYEQYF. For the CDR3, the DNA is TGTGCCAGCAGCGAGACAACGGTAGGCTACGAGCAGTACTTC.

The chain uses TRBV6-1 and TRBJ2-7; 7 bases fit TRBD1. CDR3 size: 16 residues. V trimming: 4 bases; J trimming: 5 bases; junction bases outside the gene matches: 14. Germline-derived CDR1 and CDR2 are MNHNS and SASEGT. The CDR3 loop reads CASSVGPRQGVDEQYF. CDR3 DNA: TGTGCCAGCAGTGTGGGGCCGAGACAGGGTGTGGACGAGCAGTACTTC.

The chain has TRBV5-4 and TRBJ1-4, with TRBD1 matching over 9 bases. Germline V lookup: CDR1 SGHNT, CDR2 YYREEE (reference sequence). V trimming: 4 bases; J trimming: 8 bases; junction bases outside the gene matches: 9. CDR3 length: 15 residues. CDR3: CASSTDGTGREKLFF. The DNA of the CDR3 is TGTGCCAGCAGCACAGACGGGACAGGGAGGGAAAAACTGTTTTTT. The full variable domain, in which reference TRBV5-4 and TRBJ1-4 provide the parts outside the CDR3, is ETGVTQSPTHLIKTRGQQVTLRCSSQSGHNTVSWYQQALGQGPQFIFQYYREEENGRGNFPPRFSGLQFPNYSSELNVNALELDDSALYLCASSTDGTGREKLFFGSGTQLSVL.

V and J are TRBV7-2 and TRBJ2-7; D is unclear. From germline, CDR1 is SGHTA and CDR2 FQGNSA. V lost 1 base, J lost 0 bases, and 7 bases lay in between. CDR3 length equals 14 residues. CDR3 nucleotides: TGTGCCAGCAGCTTAGGAGGAAACTCCTACGAGCAGTACTTC. As protein: CASSLGGNSYEQYF.

The chain recombines TRBV27 with TRBJ2-1; tentatively, D is TRBD1 (9 bases). The CDR3 runs to 16 residues. Per the germline V gene, CDR1 is MNHEY and CDR2 is SMNVEV (reference sequence). V was shortened by 7 bases and J by 7 bases, with 23 bases between the two germline ends. CDR3 protein: CASTLRGDRVYNEQFF. In DNA form, the CDR3 reads TGTGCCAGCACCCTGCGGGGGGACAGGGTCTATAATGAGCAGTTCTTC.

The chain joins TRBV27 to TRBJ2-4; 9 bases match TRBD1. This CDR3 spans 16 amino acids. Germline-derived CDR1 and CDR2 are MNHEY and SMNVEV (reference sequence). Germline trimming cut 5 bases from V and 9 bases from J; bases unmatched to any gene: 14. The CDR3, as DNA: TGTGCCAGCAGTGGAACCTCCGGGACAGGGCCCGGCATTCAGTACTTC. This translates into CASSGTSGTGPGIQYF.

This chain joins TRBV5-6 and TRBJ1-4; D not resolved. Germline loops: CDR1 SGHDT, CDR2 YYEEEE. The CDR3 extends over 14 amino acids. V was pared by 0 bases and J by 0 bases, with 3 bases between. CDR3 protein: CASSLGTTNEKLFF. The CDR3 nucleotides read TGTGCCAGCAGCTTGGGTACAACTAATGAAAAACTGTTTTTT.

This clone was picked up a small number of times. The chain joins TRBV20-1 to TRBJ1-2; D gene ambiguous. Germline lookup yields CDR1 DFQATT and CDR2 SNEGSKA (reference sequence). This CDR3 is built from 8 residues. The CDR3 is CTAGGYTF. The CDR3 region has the DNA TGCACCGCGGGGGGCTACACCTTC.

In its sample, this clone was seen a few times. The V gene is TRBV6-5, the J gene TRBJ1-2, with TRBD1 identical over 7 bases. Trimming removed 6 bases from V and 2 bases from J; junction bases left unmatched: 6. Germline loops: CDR1 MNHEY, CDR2 SVGAGI. This CDR3 contains 14 residues. The CDR3 protein is CASSPGQVNYGYTF. CDR3 DNA sequence: TGTGCCAGCAGCCCCGGACAGGTGAACTATGGCTACACCTTC.

This chain connects TRBV27 to TRBJ1-5; weak D call: TRBD1 (6 bases). In germline, CDR1 is MNHEY, CDR2 SMNVEV (reference sequence). There are 16 residues in the CDR3. Trimming took 5 bases from V and 6 from J, leaving 20 bases between them. The DNA for the CDR3 is TGTGCCAGCAGTCCCCGAAAAGGCGCCAGGGGTCAGCCCCAGCATTTT. Protein product: CASSPRKGARGQPQHF.

This clone occurred a few times. The chain couples TRBV2 to TRBJ2-1; 12 nucleotides align to TRBD2. V lost 7 bases to trimming and J lost 3 bases; unmatched junction nucleotides: 4. There are 15 residues in the CDR3. Germline CDR1 reads SNHLY; CDR2 reads FYNNEI. CDR3 sequence: CASTGTSGYYNEQFF. CDR3 in DNA: TGTGCCAGCACTGGGACTAGCGGGTACTACAATGAGCAGTTCTTC.